The T cell receptor (beta chain) under discussion was sequenced for a study of response to subunit inactivated influenza vaccine (dated by TCRdb to between 2017 and 2018). For the study in its entirety: Deep quantitative T cell receptor repertoire profiling was used in the study to track responses to a trivalent subunit inactivated influenza vaccine.

Libraries were built with RT-PCR. Sequencing used an Illumina HiSeq 2500. TCRdb's own reprocessing of the public reads used fastp at Q25 and MiXCR and kept productive beta chains. Duplicate CDR3 protein sequences are folded into a single record with the most common DNA and genes. The sample table contains around 570,000 distinct CDR3 sequences; only one count was recorded for around 11% of them. Jointly, the top ten make up 11% of the sample. This clonotype has just a few counts. The antigen it binds to is not known. Base quality data are lacking; no much larger clone is found one base away. For CDR1 and CDR2, the germline V gene (reference sequence) lists LGHDT and YNNKEL. The germline V end is reduced by 5 bases and the J end by 2 bases; junction bases left unmatched: 5. The CDR3 spans 15 residues, from the cysteine through the phenylalanine. Of the read, only the CDR3 DNA is kept; its 45 bases are in frame from base 1.

What the authors observed across the whole study: The authors proposed that each seasonal influenza vaccination may bring in only a limited number of new T cells.

The same sample was also used in a study of T cells expressing NK-cell markers. The second publication reports: TCR beta cDNA libraries were made by 5'RACE template switching that added a universal primer site and unique molecular identifiers. In sorted CD3+CD56+NKG2C+, CD3+CD56+NKG2C- and CD3+CD56-NKG2C+ T-cell subsets from about 8 donors, TCR beta-chain repertoires were profiled. Of the eight sequenced donors, seven were found to be HCMV-seropositive and one was found to be HCMV-seronegative. To restrict sorting to alphabetaTCR-expressing T cells, an anti-gammadeltaTCR antibody was added in several experiments. For roughly 6 donors, the dominant CD3+CD56+NKG2C+ clonotypes were among the top 10 CD8+ clonotypes and accounted for about 1.0-7.5% of CD8+ T cells. Those dominant clonotypes were again the most abundant among CD3+CD56-NKG2C+ cells in a handful of donors, at about 28.3-60.1%. It remained unclear whether the expanded NKG2C-expressing T cell clones were specific for HCMV antigens. The eight sequenced donors were randomly selected healthy volunteers, three men and five women. A commercial ELISA kit detecting HCMV-specific IgG in serum was used to determine HCMV serostatus. Ficoll density gradient centrifugation was used to isolate peripheral blood mononuclear cells from blood. For roughly 6 donors, bulk peripheral blood T-cell repertoires were also sequenced from unsorted PBMC. cDNA synthesis was primed from the TCR beta constant segment and was followed by two successive PCR amplification steps. Sequencing of the libraries produced 2 x 150 bp reads on Illumina HiSeq 2000/2500, MiSeq or NextSeq. MIGEC was used to demultiplex reads and group the reads by UMI, and MiTCR was used to assemble and quantify clonotypes. To exclude erroneous sequences, any TCR cDNA sequence not supported by at least two reads was discarded. Downstream repertoire analysis used the tcR package, and clonotypes were matched across fractions by CDR3 nucleotide sequence plus V segment. VDJmatch was used to annotate antigen specificity against VDJdb, with one amino acid substitution allowed in CDR3.

This TCR derives from a man aged 50-59 years who received an inactivated influenza vaccine. Donor details come from another sample of the same person, matched by shared clones. The V and J segments used are TRBV3-1 and TRBJ2-7; TRBD1 lines up with 11 middle nucleotides. The sequenced sample was PBMCs from blood, obtained on the day of vaccination. The sequence in DNA is TGTGCCAGCAGCTGGCAGGGACAGGGGGCCTACGAGCAGTACTTC. It specifies CASSWQGQGAYEQYF.